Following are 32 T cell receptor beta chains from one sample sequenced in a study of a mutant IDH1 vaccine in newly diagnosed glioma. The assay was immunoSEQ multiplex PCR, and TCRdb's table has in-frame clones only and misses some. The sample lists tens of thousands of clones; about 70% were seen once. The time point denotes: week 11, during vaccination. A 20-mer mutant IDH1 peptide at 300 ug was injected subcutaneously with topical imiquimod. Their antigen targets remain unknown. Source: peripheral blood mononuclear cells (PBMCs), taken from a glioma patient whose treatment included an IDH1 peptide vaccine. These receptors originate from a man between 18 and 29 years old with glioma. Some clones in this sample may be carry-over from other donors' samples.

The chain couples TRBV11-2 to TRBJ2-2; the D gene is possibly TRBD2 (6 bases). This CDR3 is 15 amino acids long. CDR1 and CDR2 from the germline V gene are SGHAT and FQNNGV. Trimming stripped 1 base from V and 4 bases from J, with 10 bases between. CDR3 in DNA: TGTGCCAGCAGCTTAGGCGGGGTCCTCACCGGGGAGCTGTTTTTT. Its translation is CASSLGGVLTGELFF.

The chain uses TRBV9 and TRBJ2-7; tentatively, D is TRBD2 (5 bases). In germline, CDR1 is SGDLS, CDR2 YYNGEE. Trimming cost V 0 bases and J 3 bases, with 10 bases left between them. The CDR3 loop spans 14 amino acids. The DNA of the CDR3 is TGTGCCAGCAGCGTAGAGGGAGACGGCTACGAGCAGTACTTC. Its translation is CASSVEGDGYEQYF.

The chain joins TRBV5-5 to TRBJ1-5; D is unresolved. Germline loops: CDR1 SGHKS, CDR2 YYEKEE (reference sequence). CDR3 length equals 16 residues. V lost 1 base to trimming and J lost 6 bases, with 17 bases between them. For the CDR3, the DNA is TGTGCCAGCAGCTTGAATGAGGGAGGTGCAGGTCAGCCCCAGCATTTT. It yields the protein CASSLNEGGAGQPQHF.

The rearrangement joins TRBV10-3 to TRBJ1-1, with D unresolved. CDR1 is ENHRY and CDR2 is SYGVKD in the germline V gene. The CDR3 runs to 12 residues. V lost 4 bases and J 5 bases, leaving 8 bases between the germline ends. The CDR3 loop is CAISGGLTEAFF. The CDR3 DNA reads TGTGCCATCAGTGGAGGCCTTACTGAAGCTTTCTTT.

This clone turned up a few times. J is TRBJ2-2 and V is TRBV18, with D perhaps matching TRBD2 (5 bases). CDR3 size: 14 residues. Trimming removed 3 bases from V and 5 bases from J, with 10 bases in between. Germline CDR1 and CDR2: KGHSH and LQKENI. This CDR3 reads CASSPLSGTGELFF. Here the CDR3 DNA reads TGTGCCAGCTCACCTCTCAGCGGAACCGGGGAGCTGTTTTTT.

This chain's CDR3 is CASSLRGADTQYF. The CDR3 region has the DNA TGTGCCAGCAGCCTCCGGGGGGCAGATACGCAGTATTTT. V and J are TRBV13 and TRBJ2-3; the match to TRBD2 covers 7 bases. J gave up 4 bases and V 5 bases, and 3 bases lay outside the gene matches. Germline values: CDR1 PRHDT, CDR2 FYEKMQ (reference sequence). The CDR3 runs to 13 residues.

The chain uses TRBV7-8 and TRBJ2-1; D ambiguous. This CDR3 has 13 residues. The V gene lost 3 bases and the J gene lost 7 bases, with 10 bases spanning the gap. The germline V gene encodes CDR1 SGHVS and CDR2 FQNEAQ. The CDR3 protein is CASSLSSSNEQFF. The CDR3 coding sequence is TGTGCCAGCAGCTTGAGCAGCTCAAATGAGCAGTTCTTC.

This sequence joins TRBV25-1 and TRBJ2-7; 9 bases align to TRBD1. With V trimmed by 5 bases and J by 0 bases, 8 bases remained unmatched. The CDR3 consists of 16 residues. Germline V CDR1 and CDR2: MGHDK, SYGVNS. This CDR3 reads CASSTSGQGSSYEQYF. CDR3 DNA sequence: TGTGCCAGCAGTACATCCGGACAGGGGTCCTCCTACGAGCAGTACTTC.

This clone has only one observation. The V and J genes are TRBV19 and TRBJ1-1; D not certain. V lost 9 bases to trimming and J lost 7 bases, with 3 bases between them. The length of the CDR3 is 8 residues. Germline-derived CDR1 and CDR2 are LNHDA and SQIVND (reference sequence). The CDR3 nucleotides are TGTGCCAGGATTGAAGCTTTCTTT. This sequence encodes CARIEAFF.

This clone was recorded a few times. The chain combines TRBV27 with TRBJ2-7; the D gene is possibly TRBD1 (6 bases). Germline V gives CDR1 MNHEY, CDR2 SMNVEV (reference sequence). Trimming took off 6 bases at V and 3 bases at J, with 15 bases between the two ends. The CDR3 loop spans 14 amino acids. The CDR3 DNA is TGTGCCAGCAGCCTCAGGGGAAGGATCTACGAGCAGTACTTC. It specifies CASSLRGRIYEQYF.

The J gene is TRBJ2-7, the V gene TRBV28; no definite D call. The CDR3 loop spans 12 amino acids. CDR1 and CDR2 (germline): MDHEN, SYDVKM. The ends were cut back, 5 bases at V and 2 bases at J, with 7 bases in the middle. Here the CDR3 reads CASSPPTYEQYF. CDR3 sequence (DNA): TGTGCCAGCAGTCCGCCTACCTACGAGCAGTACTTC.

CDR3 amino acids: CASSEGHGNQPQHF. DNA for the CDR3: TGTGCCAGCAGTGAAGGACACGGCAATCAGCCCCAGCATTTT. The chain couples TRBV6-1 to TRBJ1-5; the D is unclear. This CDR3 is built from 14 residues. Germline loops: CDR1 MNHNS, CDR2 SASEGT. The V gene lost 1 base and the J gene lost 2 bases, with 6 bases spanning the gap.

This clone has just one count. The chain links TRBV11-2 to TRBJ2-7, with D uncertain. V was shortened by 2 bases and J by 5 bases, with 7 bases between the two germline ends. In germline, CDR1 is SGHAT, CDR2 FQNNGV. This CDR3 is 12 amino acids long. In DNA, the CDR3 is TGTGCCAGCAGCTTAAAGGCAAACGAGCAGTACTTC. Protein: CASSLKANEQYF.

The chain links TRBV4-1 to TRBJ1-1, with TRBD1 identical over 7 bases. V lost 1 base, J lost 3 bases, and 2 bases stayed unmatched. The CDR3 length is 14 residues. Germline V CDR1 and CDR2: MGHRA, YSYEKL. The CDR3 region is CASSQGGTDTEAFF. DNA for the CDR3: TGCGCCAGCAGCCAAGGGGGGACAGACACTGAAGCTTTCTTT.

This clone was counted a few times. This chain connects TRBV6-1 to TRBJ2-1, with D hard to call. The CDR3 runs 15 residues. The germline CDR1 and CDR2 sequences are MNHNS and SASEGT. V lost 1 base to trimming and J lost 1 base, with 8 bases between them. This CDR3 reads CASSEEFISYNEQFF. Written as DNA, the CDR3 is TGTGCCAGCAGTGAAGAATTCATATCCTACAATGAGCAGTTCTTC.

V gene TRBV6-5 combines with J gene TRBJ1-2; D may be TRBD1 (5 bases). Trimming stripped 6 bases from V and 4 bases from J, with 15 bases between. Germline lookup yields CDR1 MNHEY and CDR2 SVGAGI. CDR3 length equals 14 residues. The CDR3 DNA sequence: TGTGCCAGCAGAACCAGGGTGGGGTTCTATGGCTACACCTTC. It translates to CASRTRVGFYGYTF.

DNA for the CDR3: TGTGCCAGCTCGGGTCTGGGGGCGATCACTGAAGCTTTCTTT. Translation: CASSGLGAITEAFF. The J gene is TRBJ1-1, the V gene TRBV2; weak D call: TRBD1 (6 bases). This CDR3 has 14 amino acids. The germline gives CDR1 SNHLY, CDR2 FYNNEI. V was clipped by 8 bases and J by 4 bases, with 17 bases between them.

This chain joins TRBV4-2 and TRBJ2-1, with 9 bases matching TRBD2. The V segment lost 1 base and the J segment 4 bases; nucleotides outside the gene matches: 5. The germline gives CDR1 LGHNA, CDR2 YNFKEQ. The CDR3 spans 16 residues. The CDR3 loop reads CASSQAPGLAYNEQFF. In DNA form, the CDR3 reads TGTGCCAGCAGCCAAGCACCGGGACTAGCATACAATGAGCAGTTCTTC.

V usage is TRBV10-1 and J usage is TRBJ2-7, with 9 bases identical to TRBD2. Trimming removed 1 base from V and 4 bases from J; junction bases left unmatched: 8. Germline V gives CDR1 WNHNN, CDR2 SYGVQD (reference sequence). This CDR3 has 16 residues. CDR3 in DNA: TGCGCCAGCAGTGAGTTTTGGCGGGAGGGCCGTTACGAGCAGTACTTC. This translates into CASSEFWREGRYEQYF.

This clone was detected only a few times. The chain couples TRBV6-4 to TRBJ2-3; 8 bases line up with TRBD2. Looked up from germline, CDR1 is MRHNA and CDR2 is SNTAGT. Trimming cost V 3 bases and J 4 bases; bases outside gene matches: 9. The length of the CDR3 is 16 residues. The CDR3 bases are TGTGCCAGCAGTGATATATCCAGCGGGGGCGCAGATACGCAGTATTTT. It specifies CASSDISSGGADTQYF.

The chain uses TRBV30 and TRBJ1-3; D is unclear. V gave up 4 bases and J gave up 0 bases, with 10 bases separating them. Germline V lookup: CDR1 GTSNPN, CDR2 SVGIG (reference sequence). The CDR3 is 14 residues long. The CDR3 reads CAWKPSLSGNTIYF. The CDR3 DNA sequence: TGTGCCTGGAAACCATCCCTCTCTGGAAACACCATATATTTT.

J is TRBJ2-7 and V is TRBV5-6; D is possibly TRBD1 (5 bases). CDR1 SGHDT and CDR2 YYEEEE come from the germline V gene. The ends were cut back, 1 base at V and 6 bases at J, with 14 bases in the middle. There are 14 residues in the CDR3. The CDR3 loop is CASSLSARVSEQYF. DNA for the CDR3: TGTGCCAGCAGCTTGTCTGCCAGGGTGAGCGAGCAGTACTTC. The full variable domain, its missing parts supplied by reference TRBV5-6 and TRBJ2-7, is DAGVTQSPTHLIKTRGQQVTLRCSPKSGHDTVSWYQQALGQGPQFIFQYYEEEERQRGNFPDRFSGHQFPNYSSELNVNALLLGDSALYLCASSLSARVSEQYFGPGTRLTVT.

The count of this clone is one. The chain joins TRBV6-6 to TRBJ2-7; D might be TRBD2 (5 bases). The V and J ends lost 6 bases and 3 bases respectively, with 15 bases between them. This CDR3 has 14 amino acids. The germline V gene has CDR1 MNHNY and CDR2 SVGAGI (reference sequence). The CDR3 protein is CASRFRTPVYEQYF. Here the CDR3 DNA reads TGTGCCAGCAGGTTTCGGACTCCTGTCTACGAGCAGTACTTC.

CDR3 coding DNA: TGTGCCCGATCATACAGGGGACTCACTGAAGCTTTCTTT. Its protein is CARSYRGLTEAFF. The chain links TRBV2 to TRBJ1-1; 7 nucleotides line up with TRBD1. Germline-derived CDR1 and CDR2 are SNHLY and FYNNEI. V trimming: 11 bases; J trimming: 4 bases; junction bases outside the gene matches: 10. This CDR3 has 13 residues.

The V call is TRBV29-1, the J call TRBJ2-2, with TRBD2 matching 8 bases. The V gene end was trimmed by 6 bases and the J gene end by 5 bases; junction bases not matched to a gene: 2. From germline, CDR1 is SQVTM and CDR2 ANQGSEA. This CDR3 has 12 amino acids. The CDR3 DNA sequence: TGCAGCGTCGGGGGGGGGACCGGGGAGCTGTTTTTT. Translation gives CSVGGGTGELFF.

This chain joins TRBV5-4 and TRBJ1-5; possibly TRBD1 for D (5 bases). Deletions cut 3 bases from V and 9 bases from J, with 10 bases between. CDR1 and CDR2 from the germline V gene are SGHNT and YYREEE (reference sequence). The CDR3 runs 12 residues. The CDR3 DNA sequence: TGTGCCAGCAGCTGGGGCGACGGGCCCCAGCATTTT. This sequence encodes CASSWGDGPQHF.

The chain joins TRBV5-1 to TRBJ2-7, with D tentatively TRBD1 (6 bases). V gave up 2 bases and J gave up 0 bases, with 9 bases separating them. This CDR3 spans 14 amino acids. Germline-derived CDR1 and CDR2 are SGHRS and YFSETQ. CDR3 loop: CASSFTGSSYEQYF. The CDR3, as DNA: TGCGCCAGCAGCTTCACAGGGAGCTCCTACGAGCAGTACTTC.

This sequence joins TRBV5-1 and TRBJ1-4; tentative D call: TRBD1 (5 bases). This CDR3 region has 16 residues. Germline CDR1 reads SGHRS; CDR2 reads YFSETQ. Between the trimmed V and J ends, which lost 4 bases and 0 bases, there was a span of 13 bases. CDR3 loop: CASSPGTAATNEKLFF. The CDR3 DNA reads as TGCGCCAGCAGCCCGGGGACGGCTGCAACTAATGAAAAACTGTTTTTT.

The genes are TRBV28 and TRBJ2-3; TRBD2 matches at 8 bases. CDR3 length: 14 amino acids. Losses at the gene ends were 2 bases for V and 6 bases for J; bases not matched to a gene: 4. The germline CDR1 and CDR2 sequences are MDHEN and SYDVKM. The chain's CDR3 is CASSLAGGGDTQYF. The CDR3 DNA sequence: TGTGCCAGCAGTTTAGCGGGAGGTGGGGATACGCAGTATTTT.

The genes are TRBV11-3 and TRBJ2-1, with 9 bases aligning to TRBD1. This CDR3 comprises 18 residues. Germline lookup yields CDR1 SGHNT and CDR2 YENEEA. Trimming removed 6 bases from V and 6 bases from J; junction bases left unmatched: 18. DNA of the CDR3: TGTGCCAGCAGTCCTCACCCCTCCGGGACAGGGTTCTCCAATGAGCAGTTCTTC. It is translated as CASSPHPSGTGFSNEQFF.

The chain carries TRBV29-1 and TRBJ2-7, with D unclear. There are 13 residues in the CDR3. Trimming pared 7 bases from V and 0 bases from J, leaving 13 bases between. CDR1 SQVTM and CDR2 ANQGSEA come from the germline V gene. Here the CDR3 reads CSDTTLGSYEQYF. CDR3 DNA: TGCAGCGATACGACCCTGGGCTCCTACGAGCAGTACTTC.

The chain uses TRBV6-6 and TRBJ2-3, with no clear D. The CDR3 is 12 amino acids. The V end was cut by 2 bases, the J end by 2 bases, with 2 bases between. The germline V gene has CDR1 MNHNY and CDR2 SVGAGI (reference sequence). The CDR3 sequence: CASSYDTDTQYF. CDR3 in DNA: TGTGCCAGCAGTTACGACACAGATACGCAGTATTTT.